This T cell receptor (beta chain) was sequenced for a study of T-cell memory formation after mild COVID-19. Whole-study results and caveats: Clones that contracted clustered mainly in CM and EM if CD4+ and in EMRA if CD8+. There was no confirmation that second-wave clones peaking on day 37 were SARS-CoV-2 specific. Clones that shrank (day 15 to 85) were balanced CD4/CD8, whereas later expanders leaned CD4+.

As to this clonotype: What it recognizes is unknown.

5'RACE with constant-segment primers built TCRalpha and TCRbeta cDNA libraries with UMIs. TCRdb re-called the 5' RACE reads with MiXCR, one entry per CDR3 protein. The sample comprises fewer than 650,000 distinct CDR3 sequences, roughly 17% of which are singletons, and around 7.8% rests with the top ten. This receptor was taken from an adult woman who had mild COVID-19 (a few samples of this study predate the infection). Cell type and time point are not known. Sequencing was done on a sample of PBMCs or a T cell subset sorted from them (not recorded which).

In DNA form, the CDR3 reads TGTGCCAGCAGTTTAGAGTTAATGAGGGACACAGATACGCAGTATTTT. Amino acids: CASSLELMRDTDTQYF. The chain links TRBV12-3 or TRBV12-4 to TRBJ2-3, with D tentatively TRBD2 (5 bases). V was pared by 1 base and J by 2 bases, with 13 bases between. CDR3 size: 16 residues.